This entry lists 28 T cell receptor beta chains sequenced from one sample in a study of OX40 agonist ivuxolimab in advanced cancers. The data were produced by immunoSEQ multiplex PCR, yet TCRdb's version contains in-frame clones alone and is incomplete. The table lists some 64,000 clones, about 90% of them singletons. Sequencing was performed on CD4+ or CD8+ T cells sorted from blood, taken in a trial of the OX40 agonist ivuxolimab. All receptors derive from an adult with an advanced solid tumor such as melanoma, head and neck, liver or kidney cancer.

The chain is built from TRBV14 and TRBJ1-1; D is possibly TRBD1 (6 bases). Germline CDR1 and CDR2: SGHDN and FVKESK. Trimming removed 4 bases at V and 3 bases at J, with 18 bases between. The CDR3 covers 16 residues. CDR3 region: CASSRRGGARDTEAFF. The CDR3, as DNA: TGTGCCAGCAGCCGGCGCGGGGGCGCGCGGGACACTGAAGCTTTCTTT.

The chain links TRBV19 to TRBJ1-1, with D possibly TRBD1 on 5 matching bases. CDR3 size: 15 residues. CDR1 and CDR2 from the germline V gene are LNHDA and SQIVND (reference sequence). The V gene lost 5 bases and the J gene lost 5 bases, with 18 bases spanning the gap. The chain's CDR3 is CASSAPREAKTEAFF. Here the CDR3 DNA reads TGTGCCAGTAGTGCCCCCAGGGAAGCGAAAACTGAAGCTTTCTTT.

The V gene is TRBV19, the J gene TRBJ2-1; 9 bases align to TRBD1. Germline CDR1 is LNHDA and CDR2 is SQIVND (reference sequence). There are 14 residues in the CDR3. V lost 5 bases and J lost 5; bases outside the gene matches: 4. This chain's CDR3 is CASSPRQGDNEQFF. CDR3 DNA sequence: TGTGCCAGTAGTCCCAGACAGGGGGACAATGAGCAGTTCTTC.

J is TRBJ2-3 and V is TRBV9, with D perhaps TRBD1 (6 bases). The CDR3 sequence is 15 residues long. Deletions cut 0 bases from V and 5 bases from J, with 13 bases between. The germline CDR1 and CDR2 sequences are SGDLS and YYNGEE. As DNA, the CDR3 is TGTGCCAGCAGCGTAGTTGGGACAACCAGAGATACGCAGTATTTT. Protein product: CASSVVGTTRDTQYF. The full variable domain, with the rest looked up from reference TRBV9 and TRBJ2-3, is DSGVTQTPKHLITATGQRVTLRCSPRSGDLSVYWYQQSLDQGLQFLIQYYNGEERAKGNILERFSAQQFPDLHSELNLSSLELGDSALYFCASSVVGTTRDTQYFGPGTRLTVL.

V usage is TRBV2 and J usage is TRBJ2-3; 11 nucleotides line up with TRBD2. Germline V lookup: CDR1 SNHLY, CDR2 FYNNEI. V dropped 8 bases and J dropped 0; count of bases not matched to a gene: 4. This CDR3 contains 15 residues. CDR3 protein: CASQIAGGSTDTQYF. In nucleotides, the CDR3 is TGTGCCAGCCAAATAGCGGGAGGGAGCACAGATACGCAGTATTTT.

The chain carries TRBV5-5 and TRBJ1-2; D is unresolved. The CDR3 covers 13 residues. The germline V and J ends were trimmed by 4 bases and 2 bases, with 9 bases remaining between them. The germline gives CDR1 SGHKS, CDR2 YYEKEE (reference sequence). CDR3 nucleotide sequence: TGTGCCAGCAGCATAGACGGGAACTATGGCTACACCTTC. This gives the protein CASSIDGNYGYTF.

The chain links TRBV7-6 to TRBJ2-3; D possibly uses TRBD1 or TRBD2 (6 bases each). CDR3 size: 12 residues. The germline CDR1 and CDR2 sequences are SGHVS and FNYEAQ. Trimming pared 6 bases from V and 8 bases from J, leaving 12 bases between. The CDR3 here is CASSLQGGTQYF. In DNA, the CDR3 is TGTGCCAGCAGTTTACAGGGAGGTACGCAGTATTTT. The variable domain in full, with the rest retrieved from reference TRBV7-6 and TRBJ2-3, is GAGVSQSPRYKVTKRGQDVALRCDPISGHVSLYWYRQALGQGPEFLTYFNYEAQQDKSGLPNDRFSAERPEGSISTLTIQRTEQRDSAMYRCASSLQGGTQYFGPGTRLTVL.

This chain joins TRBV9 and TRBJ2-2; 11 nucleotides align to TRBD2. The CDR3 has 17 residues. With V trimmed by 2 bases and J by 4 bases, 7 bases remained unmatched. Looked up from germline, CDR1 is SGDLS and CDR2 is YYNGEE. The CDR3 coding sequence is TGTGCCAGCAGCGTCAATAGCGGGAGGGGTGTCACCGGGGAGCTGTTTTTT. It encodes CASSVNSGRGVTGELFF.

V and J are TRBV5-1 and TRBJ2-7; either TRBD1 or TRBD2 may fit D (6 bases each). CDR1 is SGHRS and CDR2 is YFSETQ in the germline V gene. This CDR3 region has 14 residues. Between the trimmed V and J ends, which lost 1 base and 0 bases, there was a span of 8 bases. CDR3 protein: CASSLRGDSYEQYF. In DNA form, the CDR3 reads TGCGCCAGCAGCTTGAGGGGGGACTCCTACGAGCAGTACTTC.

This chain connects TRBV7-6 to TRBJ2-2, with 9 positions matching TRBD1. Germline-derived CDR1 and CDR2 are SGHVS and FNYEAQ. J was trimmed by 5 bases and V by 3 bases; bases with no gene match: 4. The CDR3 spans 15 residues. CDR3 sequence: CASSLTGGTTGELFF. The CDR3, as DNA: TGTGCCAGCAGCTTGACAGGGGGTACGACCGGGGAGCTGTTTTTT.

The rearrangement links TRBV5-1 to TRBJ2-7, with D perhaps given as TRBD1 or TRBD2 (6 bases each). The CDR3 runs to 14 residues. Trimming took off 4 bases at V and 5 bases at J, with 16 bases between the two ends. CDR1 is SGHRS, CDR2 YFSETQ, per germline. The CDR3 DNA follows: TGCGCCAGCAGCGGCGGGACAAATTTCGACGAGCAGTACTTC. Residues: CASSGGTNFDEQYF. The whole variable domain, remainder taken from reference TRBV5-1 and TRBJ2-7, is KAGVTQTPRYLIKTRGQQVTLSCSPISGHRSVSWYQQTPGQGLQFLFEYFSETQRNKGNFPGRFSGRQFSNSRSEMNVSTLELGDSALYLCASSGGTNFDEQYFGPGTRLTVT.

The J gene is TRBJ1-1, the V gene TRBV19; D gene unclear. CDR1 is LNHDA and CDR2 is SQIVND in the germline V gene (reference sequence). V lost 0 bases and J 0 bases, leaving 8 bases between the germline ends. The CDR3 covers 15 residues. The CDR3 nucleotides are TGTGCCAGTAGTATAGACGGGCAGCTGAACACTGAAGCTTTCTTT. Amino acid sequence: CASSIDGQLNTEAFF.

The genes are TRBV28 and TRBJ1-3; possibly TRBD1 for D (6 bases). CDR1 is MDHEN, CDR2 SYDVKM, per germline. This CDR3 spans 15 amino acids. V was trimmed by 7 bases and J by 3 bases, leaving 16 bases between them. CDR3: CASTTPQGLGNTIYF. CDR3 in DNA: TGTGCCAGCACCACCCCCCAGGGGCTTGGAAACACCATATATTTT.

The table lists this clone with a count of one. The chain is built from TRBV6-1 and TRBJ2-2, with D unresolved. The germline V gene has CDR1 MNHNS and CDR2 SASEGT. V was clipped by 5 bases and J by 4 bases, with 5 bases between them. This CDR3 has 12 residues. The chain's CDR3 is CASSFPTGELFF. The CDR3 bases are TGTGCCAGCAGTTTCCCCACCGGGGAGCTGTTTTTT.

The chain joins TRBV5-1 to TRBJ2-2; 10 positions match TRBD1. This CDR3 has 15 residues. Germline assignment: CDR1 SGHRS and CDR2 YFSETQ. J was trimmed by 5 bases and V by 4 bases; bases with no gene match: 5. The CDR3 DNA sequence: TGCGCCAGCAGCGTCCCGGGACAGGGGACCGGGGAGCTGTTTTTT. The encoded protein is CASSVPGQGTGELFF. Full variable domain (rest looked up from reference TRBV5-1 and TRBJ2-2): KAGVTQTPRYLIKTRGQQVTLSCSPISGHRSVSWYQQTPGQGLQFLFEYFSETQRNKGNFPGRFSGRQFSNSRSEMNVSTLELGDSALYLCASSVPGQGTGELFFGEGSRLTVL.

The V call is TRBV19, the J call TRBJ2-2, with 7 positions matching TRBD2. After removal of 6 bases from V and 2 bases from J, the junction contained 9 bases not matched to a gene. This CDR3 has 16 residues. CDR1 and CDR2 (germline): LNHDA, SQIVND (reference sequence). In DNA form, the CDR3 reads TGTGCCAGTAGAATCGGGGGACTAATTAACACCGGGGAGCTGTTTTTT. Encoded protein: CASRIGGLINTGELFF.

This chain joins TRBV6-1 and TRBJ2-1; TRBD1 or TRBD2 may be the D gene (5 bases each). Germline-derived CDR1 and CDR2 are MNHNS and SASEGT. The CDR3 runs 13 residues. V was trimmed by 11 bases and J by 9 bases, leaving 20 bases between them. CDR3 protein: CAGGTIRVSEQFF. The CDR3 bases are TGTGCCGGGGGAACAATAAGGGTTAGTGAGCAGTTCTTC.

This clone was counted a few times. Other nucleotide sequences from this sample produce the same CDR3. The chain uses TRBV5-1 and TRBJ2-5; TRBD1 matches 9 bases. Germline CDR1 is SGHRS and CDR2 is YFSETQ. This CDR3 has 15 residues. The V segment lost 0 bases and the J segment 2 bases; nucleotides outside the gene matches: 2. The chain's CDR3 is CASSLAGTGQETQYF. Here the CDR3 DNA reads TGCGCCAGCAGCTTGGCTGGGACAGGGCAAGAGACCCAGTACTTC.

The table lists this clone with a count of one. The V and J genes are TRBV16 and TRBJ2-4, with 8 bases matching TRBD2. The trim removed 0 bases at V and 9 bases at J, leaving 1 base unmatched. Looked up from germline, CDR1 is KGHSY and CDR2 is FQNENV. This CDR3 comprises 13 residues. The CDR3 region is CASSQSRGGIQYF. Written as DNA, the CDR3 is TGTGCCAGCAGCCAATCTCGGGGGGGCATTCAGTACTTC. Full variable domain (outside the CDR3, taken from reference TRBV16 and TRBJ2-4): GEEVAQTPKHLVRGEGQKAKLYCAPIKGHSYVFWYQQVLKNEFKFLISFQNENVFDETGMPKERFSAKCLPNSPCSLEIQATKLEDSAVYFCASSQSRGGIQYFGAGTRLSVL.

The rearrangement uses TRBV11-2 and TRBJ2-5; TRBD1 or TRBD2 may be the D gene (5 bases each). The V gene lost 5 bases and the J gene lost 5 bases, with 18 bases spanning the gap. The CDR3 length is 15 residues. The V gene's germline CDR1 is SGHAT and CDR2 FQNNGV. The CDR3 loop reads CASSPPALGVETQYF. DNA for the CDR3: TGTGCCAGCAGCCCCCCGGCTTTGGGGGTGGAGACCCAGTACTTC.

This clone appeared once. This sequence joins TRBV28 and TRBJ1-5; 8 bases are shared with TRBD1. Germline lookup yields CDR1 MDHEN and CDR2 SYDVKM. V gave up 7 bases and J gave up 2 bases; unmatched junction bases: 10. The CDR3 contains 16 residues. The CDR3 DNA follows: TGTGCCAGCACTACACCCGGCAGGGGGCGCAATCAGCCCCAGCATTTT. Its translation: CASTTPGRGRNQPQHF. Based on the CDR3 plus reference TRBV28 and TRBJ1-5, the full variable domain is DVKVTQSSRYLVKRTGEKVFLECVQDMDHENMFWYRQDPGLGLRLIYFSYDVKMKEKGDIPEGYSVSREKKERFSLILESASTNQTSMYLCASTTPGRGRNQPQHFGDGTRLSIL.

The chain couples TRBV18 to TRBJ2-7, with D possibly TRBD2 on 5 matching bases. Germline V CDR1 and CDR2: KGHSH, LQKENI. Trimming removed 4 bases from V and 7 bases from J, with 11 bases in between. The CDR3 loop spans 12 amino acids. As DNA, the CDR3 is TGTGCCAGCTCACTGAACGCGGGTGAGCAGTACTTC. Amino acids: CASSLNAGEQYF.

V and J are TRBV10-3 and TRBJ2-3; D perhaps matches TRBD1 (5 bases). Per germline, CDR1 ENHRY and CDR2 SYGVKD. This CDR3 comprises 15 residues. Trimming left V 4 bases short and J 2 bases short, with 13 bases between. The CDR3, as DNA: TGTGCCATCAGTGTGGGCAGGGTGAACACAGATACGCAGTATTTT. The encoded protein is CAISVGRVNTDTQYF.

This chain joins TRBV6-6 and TRBJ2-7; D is ambiguous. The CDR3 contains 13 residues. Germline values: CDR1 MNHNY, CDR2 SVGAGI (reference sequence). With 2 bases removed from V and 3 bases from J, the gap between germline ends came to 8 bases. In DNA, the CDR3 is TGTGCCAGCAGTTACATCCAAAACTACGAGCAGTACTTC. Its protein is CASSYIQNYEQYF.

This sequence joins TRBV21-1 and TRBJ2-1; TRBD2 was called by the table and not checked on the DNA. TRBV21-1 is termed a pseudogene. The CDR3 loop spans 14 amino acids. This CDR3 is CASPKTSGYNEQFF. CDR3 coding DNA: TGTGCCAGCCCAAAAACTAGCGGATACAATGAGCAGTTCTTC.

Worth noting for this clone: The same CDR3 also results from other DNA sequences found in this sample. The V gene is TRBV29-1, the J gene TRBJ2-3, with TRBD2 as a possible D gene (7 bases). The CDR3 loop spans 14 amino acids. The ends were cut back, 4 bases at V and 2 bases at J, with 13 bases in the middle. Germline V gives CDR1 SQVTM, CDR2 ANQGSEA. The CDR3 here is CSVGRGGATDTQYF. Here the CDR3 DNA reads TGCAGCGTTGGTAGGGGGGGGGCCACAGATACGCAGTATTTT.

This rearrangement joins TRBV7-9 to TRBJ2-7; 14 bases are a match to TRBD2. Germline V gene sequence: CDR1 SEHNR, CDR2 FQNEAQ (reference sequence). The V gene end was trimmed by 5 bases and the J gene end by 4 bases; junction bases not matched to a gene: 4. The CDR3 is 15 residues long. As DNA, the CDR3 is TGTGCCAGCAGCCCAAGACTAGCGGGGGGGTACGAGCAGTACTTC. This codes for CASSPRLAGGYEQYF.

The genes are TRBV23-1 and TRBJ2-1; tentative D call: TRBD1 (5 bases). Being an ORF, TRBV23-1 has a function that is uncertain. This CDR3 has 18 amino acids. V shed 0 bases and J shed 0 bases, with 15 bases lying between them. CDR3 protein: CASSQSEGVESSYNEQFF. CDR3 nucleotides: TGCGCCAGCAGTCAATCAGAAGGGGTCGAAAGCTCCTACAATGAGCAGTTCTTC.